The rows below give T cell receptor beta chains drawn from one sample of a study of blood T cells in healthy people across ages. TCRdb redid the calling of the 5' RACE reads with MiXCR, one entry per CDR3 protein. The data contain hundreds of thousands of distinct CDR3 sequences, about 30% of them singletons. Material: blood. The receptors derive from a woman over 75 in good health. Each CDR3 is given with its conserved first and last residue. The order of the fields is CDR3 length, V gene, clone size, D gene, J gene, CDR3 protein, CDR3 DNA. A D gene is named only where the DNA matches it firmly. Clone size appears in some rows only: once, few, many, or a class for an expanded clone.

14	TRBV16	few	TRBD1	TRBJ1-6	CASSKDRPADPPHF	TGTGCCAGCAGCAAGGACAGGCCTGCCGATCCCCCCCACTTT
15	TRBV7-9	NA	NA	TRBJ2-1	CASSLVEGTMNERFF	TGTGCCAGCAGCTTAGTCGAGGGAACTATGAATGAGCGGTTCTTC
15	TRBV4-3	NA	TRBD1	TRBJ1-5	CASSQDRSPDQPQHF	TGCGCCAGCAGCCAGGACAGGTCCCCGGATCAGCCCCAGCATTTT
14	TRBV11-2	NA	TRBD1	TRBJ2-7	CASSSGTGAGEQYF	TGTGCCAGCAGCTCTGGGACAGGGGCCGGCGAGCAGTACTTC
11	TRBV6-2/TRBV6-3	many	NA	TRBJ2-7	CASKERDEQYF	TGTGCCAGCAAGGAGAGGGACGAGCAGTACTTC
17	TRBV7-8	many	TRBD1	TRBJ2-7	CASSLAAAGGTGYEQYF	TGTGCCAGCAGCTTAGCCGCGGCAGGGGGCACGGGGTACGAGCAGTACTTC
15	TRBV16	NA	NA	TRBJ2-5	CASSQFRGPQETQYF	TGTGCCAGCAGCCAATTCCGGGGGCCACAAGAGACCCAGTACTTC
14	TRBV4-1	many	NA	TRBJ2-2	CASSQVLGTGELFF	TGCGCCAGCAGCCAAGTTCTAGGCACCGGGGAGCTGTTTTTT
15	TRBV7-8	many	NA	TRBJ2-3	CASSSFTGITDTQYF	TGTGCCAGCAGCTCTTTCACCGGGATCACAGATACGCAGTATTTT
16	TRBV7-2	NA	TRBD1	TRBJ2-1	CASSLQGGASYNEQFF	TGTGCCAGCAGCCTCCAAGGGGGCGCGTCCTACAATGAGCAGTTCTTC
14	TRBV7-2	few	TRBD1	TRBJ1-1	CASSISGGGTEAFF	TGTGCCAGCAGCATCTCAGGGGGCGGCACTGAAGCTTTCTTT
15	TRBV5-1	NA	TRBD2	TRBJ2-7	CASSPGLAGEVEQYF	TGCGCCAGCAGCCCGGGACTAGCGGGAGAGGTCGAGCAGTACTTC
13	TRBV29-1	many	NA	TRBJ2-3	CSALAGSRDTQYF	TGCAGCGCATTGGCCGGGAGTCGAGATACGCAGTATTTT
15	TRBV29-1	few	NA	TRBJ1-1	CSVDRQGGVGTEAFF	TGCAGCGTTGACCGCCAGGGAGGTGTTGGCACTGAAGCTTTCTTT
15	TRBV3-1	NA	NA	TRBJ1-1	CASSPPGRGSTEAFF	TGTGCCAGCAGCCCCCCAGGGAGAGGTAGCACTGAAGCTTTCTTT
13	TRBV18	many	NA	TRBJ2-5	CASSAGQRETQYF	TGTGCCAGCTCAGCGGGACAGAGGGAGACCCAGTACTTC
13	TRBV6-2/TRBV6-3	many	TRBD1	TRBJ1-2	CASSQGQGISTTF	TGTGCCAGCAGTCAAGGACAGGGGATCTCTACCACCTTC
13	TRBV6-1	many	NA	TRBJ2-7	CASSEAQGGEQYF	TGTGCCAGCAGTGAAGCGCAGGGTGGCGAGCAGTACTTC
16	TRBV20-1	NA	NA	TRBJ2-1	CSARDQLGGDYNEQFF	TGCAGTGCTAGAGATCAGCTTGGCGGGGATTACAATGAGCAGTTCTTC
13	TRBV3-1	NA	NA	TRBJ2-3	CASSQSGIDTQYF	TGTGCCAGCAGCCAATCCGGAATAGATACGCAGTATTTT
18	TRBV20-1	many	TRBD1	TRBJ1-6	CSARDPETGLSYNSPLHF	TGCAGTGCTAGAGATCCTGAGACAGGGCTGTCCTATAATTCACCCCTCCACTTT
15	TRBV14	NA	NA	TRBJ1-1	CASSPLVAGNTEAFF	TGTGCCAGCAGCCCCCTTGTGGCGGGGAACACTGAAGCTTTCTTT
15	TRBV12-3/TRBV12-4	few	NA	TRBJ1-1	CASSNRDTPNTEAFF	TGTGCCAGCAGTAACCGGGACACCCCGAACACTGAAGCTTTCTTT
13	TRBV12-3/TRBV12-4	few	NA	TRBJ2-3	CASSELGTDTQYF	TGTGCCAGCAGTGAGCTAGGGACAGATACGCAGTATTTT
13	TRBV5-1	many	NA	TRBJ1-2	CASSLAESGGYTF	TGCGCCAGCAGCTTGGCCGAATCGGGGGGCTACACCTTC
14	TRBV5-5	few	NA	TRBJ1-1	CASSRGGARSEAFF	TGTGCCAGCAGCCGGGGAGGGGCAAGATCTGAAGCTTTCTTT
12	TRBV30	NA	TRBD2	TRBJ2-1	CATGRGYNEQFF	TGTGCAACGGGGCGGGGGTACAATGAGCAGTTCTTC
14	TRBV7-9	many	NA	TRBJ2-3	CASSPNTGTDTQYF	TGTGCCAGCAGCCCTAACACAGGGACAGATACGCAGTATTTT
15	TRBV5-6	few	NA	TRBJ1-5	CASSLGTHSNRPQHF	TGTGCCAGCAGCCTGGGGACGCATAGCAATCGGCCCCAGCATTTT
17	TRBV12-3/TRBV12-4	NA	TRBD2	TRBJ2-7	CASSLASSGLKTYEQYF	TGTGCCAGCAGTTTAGCCTCTAGCGGCTTAAAGACCTACGAGCAGTACTTC
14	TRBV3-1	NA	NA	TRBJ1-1	CASSQASGNTEAFF	TGTGCCAGCAGCCAAGCTAGCGGGAACACTGAAGCTTTCTTT
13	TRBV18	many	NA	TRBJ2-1	CASSYYGSGEQFF	TGTGCCAGCTCGTACTATGGGTCCGGCGAGCAGTTCTTC
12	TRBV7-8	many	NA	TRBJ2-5	CASSSREETQYF	TGTGCCAGCAGCTCCCGGGAAGAGACCCAGTACTTC
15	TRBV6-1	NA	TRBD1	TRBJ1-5	CASSDRQGLSGPQHF	TGTGCCAGCAGTGACAGACAGGGTCTATCCGGGCCCCAGCATTTT
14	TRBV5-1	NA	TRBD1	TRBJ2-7	CASKGGTGPYEQYF	TGCGCCAGCAAAGGGGGGACAGGGCCCTACGAGCAGTACTTC
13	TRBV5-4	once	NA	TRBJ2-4	CASSSRQENIQYF	TGTGCCAGCAGCTCCCGGCAGGAAAACATTCAGTACTTC
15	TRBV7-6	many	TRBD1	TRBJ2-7	CASSPDGQGVHEQYF	TGTGCCAGCAGCCCGGACGGACAGGGGGTCCACGAGCAGTACTTC
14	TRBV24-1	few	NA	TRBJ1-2	CATSDPGRGRGYTF	TGTGCCACCAGTGATCCCGGGAGGGGGAGAGGCTACACCTTC
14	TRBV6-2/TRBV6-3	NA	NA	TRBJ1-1	CASNKGGRNTEAFF	TGTGCCAGCAACAAAGGAGGCAGGAACACTGAAGCTTTCTTT
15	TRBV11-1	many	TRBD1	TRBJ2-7	CASSFRTGGLSEQYF	TGTGCCAGCAGCTTCCGGACAGGGGGCTTAAGCGAGCAGTACTTC
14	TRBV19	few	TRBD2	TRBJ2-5	CASSSGGAEETQYF	TGTGCCAGTAGTTCCGGGGGGGCCGAAGAGACCCAGTACTTC
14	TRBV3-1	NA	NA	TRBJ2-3	CASSPGVAADTQYF	TGTGCCAGCAGCCCGGGGGTGGCTGCAGATACGCAGTATTTT
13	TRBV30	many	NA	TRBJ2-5	CAWSSGLQETQYF	TGTGCCTGGAGTTCGGGACTGCAAGAGACCCAGTACTTC
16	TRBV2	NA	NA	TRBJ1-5	CASSAAGFNSNRPQHF	TGTGCCAGCAGTGCAGCAGGGTTTAATAGCAATCGGCCCCAGCATTTT
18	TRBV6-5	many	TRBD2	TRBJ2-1	CASSYSRSVAGGGNEQFF	TGTGCCAGCAGTTACTCGAGATCAGTGGCGGGGGGTGGCAATGAGCAGTTCTTC
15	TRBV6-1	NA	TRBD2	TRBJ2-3	CASSVARGVTDTQYF	TGTGCCAGCAGCGTAGCGCGGGGGGTCACAGATACGCAGTATTTT
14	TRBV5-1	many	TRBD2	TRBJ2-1	CASARGGLYNEQFF	TGCGCCAGCGCTCGGGGGGGGCTGTACAATGAGCAGTTCTTC
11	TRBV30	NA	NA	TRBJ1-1	CAWNGYTEAFF	TGTGCCTGGAACGGGTACACTGAAGCTTTCTTT
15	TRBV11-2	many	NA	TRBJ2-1	CASSLDQGRYNEQFF	TGTGCCAGCAGCTTAGATCAGGGGAGATACAATGAGCAGTTCTTC
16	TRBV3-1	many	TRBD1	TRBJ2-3	CASSQDLTGGPDTQYF	TGTGCCAGCAGCCAAGATTTGACAGGGGGCCCCGATACGCAGTATTTT
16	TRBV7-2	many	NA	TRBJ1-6	CASRATWSSYNSPLHF	TGTGCCAGCAGGGCAACATGGAGCTCCTATAATTCACCCCTCCACTTT
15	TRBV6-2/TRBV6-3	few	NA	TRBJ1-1	CASSYSPPRATEAFF	TGTGCCAGCAGTTACTCCCCCCCAAGGGCCACTGAAGCTTTCTTT
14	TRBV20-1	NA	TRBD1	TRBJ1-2	CSAGTVSSNYGYTF	TGCAGTGCTGGGACAGTGTCGAGTAACTATGGCTACACCTTC
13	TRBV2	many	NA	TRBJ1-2	CASLQGQQYGYTF	TGTGCCAGCCTTCAAGGACAGCAGTATGGCTACACCTTC